Detailed here is one T cell receptor (beta chain). These data are taken from a study of shared clonotypes between healthy human individuals. Repertoires were generated with immunoSEQ multiplex PCR, while TCRdb's copy carries only in-frame clones and drops some. The sample has 2 million to 2.5 million clones, 90% to 97% seen once. The CDR3 length is 13 residues. The V gene's germline CDR1 is MNHEY and CDR2 SVGAGI. V lost 6 bases and J 5 bases, leaving 13 bases between the germline ends. The source material was naive CD4+ T cells sorted from blood. Described subset: CD45RA+ positively selected. This chain links TRBV6-5 with TRBJ1-2, with TRBD1 as a possible D gene (5 bases). The TCR originated in a man aged 18-30 years in good health. The CDR3 loop is CASRGTGWYGYTF. CDR3 DNA sequence: TGTGCCAGCAGGGGGACGGGATGGTATGGCTACACCTTC.